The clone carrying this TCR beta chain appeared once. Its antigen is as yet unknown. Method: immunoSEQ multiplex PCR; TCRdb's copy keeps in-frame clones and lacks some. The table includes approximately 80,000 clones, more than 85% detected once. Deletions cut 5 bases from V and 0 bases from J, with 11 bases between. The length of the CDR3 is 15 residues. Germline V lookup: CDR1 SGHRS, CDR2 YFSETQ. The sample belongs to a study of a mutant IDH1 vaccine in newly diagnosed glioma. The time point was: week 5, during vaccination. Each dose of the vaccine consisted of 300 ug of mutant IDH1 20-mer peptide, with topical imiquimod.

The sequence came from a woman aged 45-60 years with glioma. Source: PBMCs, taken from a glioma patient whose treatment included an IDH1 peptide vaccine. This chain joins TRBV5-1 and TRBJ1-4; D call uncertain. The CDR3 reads CASRSLGSTNEKLFF. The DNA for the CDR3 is TGCGCCAGCAGGTCGTTAGGCTCAACTAATGAAAAACTGTTTTTT.